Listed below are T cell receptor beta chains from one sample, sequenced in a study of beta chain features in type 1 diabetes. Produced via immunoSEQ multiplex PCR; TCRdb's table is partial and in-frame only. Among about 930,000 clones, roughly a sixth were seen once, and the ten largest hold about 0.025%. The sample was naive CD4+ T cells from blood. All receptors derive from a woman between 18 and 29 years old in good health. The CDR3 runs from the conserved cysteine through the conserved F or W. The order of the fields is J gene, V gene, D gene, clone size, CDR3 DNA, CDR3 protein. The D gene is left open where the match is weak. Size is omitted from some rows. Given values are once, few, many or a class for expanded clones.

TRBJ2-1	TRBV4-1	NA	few	TGCGCCAGCAGCCAAGGTATAGGGACCTACAATGAGCAGTTCTTC	CASSQGIGTYNEQFF
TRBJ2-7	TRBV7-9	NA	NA	TGTGCCAGCAGCTTTACGCCCAGGGACGGGACCTACGAGCAGTACTTC	CASSFTPRDGTYEQYF
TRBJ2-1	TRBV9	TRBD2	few	TGTGCCAGCAGCTCTCGGACTAGCGGGAGGGTTATGAGTGAGCAGTTCTTC	CASSSRTSGRVMSEQFF
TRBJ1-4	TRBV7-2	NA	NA	TGTGCCAGCAGCCCCGATGGGAGGGGAGGATGGCTTGAAAAACTGTTTTTT	CASSPDGRGGWLEKLFF
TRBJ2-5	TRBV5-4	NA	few	TGTGCCAGCAGCTTGATAGGGAGCCAAGAGACCCAGTACTTC	CASSLIGSQETQYF
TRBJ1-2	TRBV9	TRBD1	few	TGTGCCAGCAGCCCCGGACAGGGAGAGTACTATGGCTACACCTTC	CASSPGQGEYYGYTF
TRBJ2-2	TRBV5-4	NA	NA	TGTGCCGTGAATAGGGGATCGAACACCGGGGAGCTGTTTTTT	CAVNRGSNTGELFF
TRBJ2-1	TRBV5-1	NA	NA	TGCGCCAGCAGCTTGGAGATCCGGGACAATGAGCAGTTCTTC	CASSLEIRDNEQFF
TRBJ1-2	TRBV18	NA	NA	TGTGCCAGCTCACCAAGTGCGACTTACCCCTATGGCTACACCTTC	CASSPSATYPYGYTF
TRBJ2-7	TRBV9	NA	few	TGTGCCAGCAGCGTAGGGGGAGACCGCTCCTACGAGCAGTACTTC	CASSVGGDRSYEQYF
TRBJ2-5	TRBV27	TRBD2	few	TGTGCCAGCACCCCATCGTTTGGTAGCGGGAGGGTAGAGACCCAGTACTTC	CASTPSFGSGRVETQYF
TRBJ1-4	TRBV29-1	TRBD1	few	TGCAGCGTAATGTCGACAGGGCCAAATGAAAAACTGTTTTTT	CSVMSTGPNEKLFF
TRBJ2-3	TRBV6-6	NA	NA	TGTGCCAGCAGTTACTCGAGGCTAGCGAGCACAGATACGCAGTATTTT	CASSYSRLASTDTQYF
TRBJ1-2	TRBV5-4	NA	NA	TGTGCCAGCAGCGTGGACCCGCTGGTTGGGGGTCATGGCTACACCTTC	CASSVDPLVGGHGYTF
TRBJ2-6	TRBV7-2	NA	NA	TGTGCCAGCAGCTTAGAGGCTGCTGGGGCCAACGTCCTGACTTTC	CASSLEAAGANVLTF
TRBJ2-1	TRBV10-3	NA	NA	TGTGCCATCAGTGTCCGGGGGTACAATGAGCAGTTCTTC	CAISVRGYNEQFF
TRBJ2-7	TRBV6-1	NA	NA	TGTGCCAGCGCGGTAGGGACCTACGAGCAGTACTTC	CASAVGTYEQYF
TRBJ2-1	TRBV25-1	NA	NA	TGTGCCAGCAGAAAAGGGGAGTACAATGAGCAGTTCTTC	CASRKGEYNEQFF
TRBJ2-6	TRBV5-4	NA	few	TGCGCCAGCAGCCAACTATACCCTGGGTCTAAGGGGGCCAACGTCCTGACTTTC	CASSQLYPGSKGANVLTF
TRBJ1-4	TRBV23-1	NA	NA	TGCGCCAGCAGTCAATTTAGGGGAGGAGGGAGGGAAAAACTGTTTTTT	CASSQFRGGGREKLFF
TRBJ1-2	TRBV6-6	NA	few	TGTGCCAGCGAGGGGTCAAGCTATGGCTACACCTTC	CASEGSSYGYTF
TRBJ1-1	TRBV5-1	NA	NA	TGCGCCAGCAGCATGTTCATGGGAGGAGTGCGAACTGAAGCTTTCTTT	CASSMFMGGVRTEAFF
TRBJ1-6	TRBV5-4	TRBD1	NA	TGTGCCAGCAGCTCGTACTCTGACAGGGCAAATAATTCACCCCTCCACTTT	CASSSYSDRANNSPLHF
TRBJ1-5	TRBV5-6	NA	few	TGTGCCAGCAGCTTGGGAGGGATCGGGATGGGTCAGCCCCAGCATTTT	CASSLGGIGMGQPQHF
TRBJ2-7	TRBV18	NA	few	TGTGCCAGCTCACCAACCAGCAGGGCCGCTTACGAGCAGTACTTC	CASSPTSRAAYEQYF
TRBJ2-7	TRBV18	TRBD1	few	TGTGCCAGCTCACTCGGACAGGGCCTCTCCTACGAGCAGTACTTC	CASSLGQGLSYEQYF
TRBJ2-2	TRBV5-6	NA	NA	TGTGCCAGCAGCTTAGTAGGGGGTGTCGGGGAGCTGTTTTTT	CASSLVGGVGELFF
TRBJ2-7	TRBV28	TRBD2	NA	TGTGCCAGCCCTCCTCCGGGGGGTCCACCCTACGAGCAGTACTTC	CASPPPGGPPYEQYF
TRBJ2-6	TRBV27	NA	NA	TGTGCCAGCGGGCGGAACACTAGGCCAAGTGGGGCCAACGTCCTGACTTTC	CASGRNTRPSGANVLTF
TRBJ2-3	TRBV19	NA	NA	TGTGCCAGTGGAACGCGGGGAACCACAGATACGCAGTATTTT	CASGTRGTTDTQYF
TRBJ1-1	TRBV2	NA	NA	TGTGCCAGCAGTGACAGGAACACTGAAGCTTTCTTT	CASSDRNTEAFF
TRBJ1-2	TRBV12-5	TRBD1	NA	TGTGCTAGTGGTTGGGACAGTACCTATGGCTACACCTTC	CASGWDSTYGYTF
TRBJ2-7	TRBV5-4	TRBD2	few	TGTGCCAGCAGCATGACTAGCGGCACCTACGAGCAGTACTTC	CASSMTSGTYEQYF
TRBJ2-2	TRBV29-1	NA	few	TGCAGCGTTGGCAGGCGGAACACCGGGGAGCTGTTTTTT	CSVGRRNTGELFF
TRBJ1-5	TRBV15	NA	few	TGTGCCACAAGAGAGCGGAGGGGGGCATATAGCAATCAGCCCCAGCATTTT	CATRERRGAYSNQPQHF
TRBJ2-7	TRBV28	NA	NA	TGTGCCAGCAGTTTAGGGTTTTACGAGCAGTACTTC	CASSLGFYEQYF
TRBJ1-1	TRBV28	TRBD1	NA	TGTGCCAGCAGTGAACAGGGGAGTATGAACACTGAAGCTTTCTTT	CASSEQGSMNTEAFF
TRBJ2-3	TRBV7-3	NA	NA	TGTGCCAGCAGCCCGACTACACACACAGATACGCAGTATTTT	CASSPTTHTDTQYF
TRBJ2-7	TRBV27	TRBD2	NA	TGTGCCAGCAGTCTAGCGGGAGGGACCTACGAGCAGTACTTC	CASSLAGGTYEQYF
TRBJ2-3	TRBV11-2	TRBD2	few	TGTGCCAGCAGCTTAAGTTTGGCGGGGGGCACAGATACGCAGTATTTT	CASSLSLAGGTDTQYF